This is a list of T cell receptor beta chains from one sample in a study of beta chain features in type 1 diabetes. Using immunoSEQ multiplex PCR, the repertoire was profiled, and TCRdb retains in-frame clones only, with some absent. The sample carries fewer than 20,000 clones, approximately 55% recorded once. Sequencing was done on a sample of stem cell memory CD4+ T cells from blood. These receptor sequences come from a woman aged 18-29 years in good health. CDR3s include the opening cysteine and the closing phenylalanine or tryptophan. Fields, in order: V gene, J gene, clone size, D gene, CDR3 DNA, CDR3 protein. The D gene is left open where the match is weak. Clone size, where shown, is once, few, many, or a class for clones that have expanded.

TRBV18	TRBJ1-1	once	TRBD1	TGTGCCAGCTCACCAGAAACAGGGGGGGCTTTCTTT	CASSPETGGAFF
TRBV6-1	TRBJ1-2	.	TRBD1	TGTGCCAGCAGTGTCATAACAGGGGGCGAAGGCTACACCTTC	CASSVITGGEGYTF
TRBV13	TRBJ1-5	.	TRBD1	TGTGCCAGCAGCTTTCTAAGCAGCCGGGACAGGGGCGTGCCGGGAAGCAATCAGCCCCAGCATTTT	CASSFLSSRDRGVPGSNQPQHF
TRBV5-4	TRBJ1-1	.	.	TGTGCCAGCAGCAGCGGAGGGCGGGCGAGAATGAACACTGAAGCTTTCTTT	CASSSGGRARMNTEAFF
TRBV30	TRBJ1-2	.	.	TGTGCCTGGGGACGACCCCGAGGGATCTATGGCTACACCTTC	CAWGRPRGIYGYTF
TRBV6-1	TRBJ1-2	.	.	TGTGCCAGCAGTGATCCCCCAACAGGGAACTATGGCTACACCTTC	CASSDPPTGNYGYTF
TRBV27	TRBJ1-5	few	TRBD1	TGTGCCAGCAGTCCCTTCCCGGACAGGGTAGAACAGCCCCAGCATTTT	CASSPFPDRVEQPQHF
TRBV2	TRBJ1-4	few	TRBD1	TGTGCCAGCAGTTGGCGACAGGGGGTGTTTTTT	CASSWRQGVFF
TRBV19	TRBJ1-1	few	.	TGTGCCAGTAGTTTCGGGGGTTTAGACACTGAAGCTTTCTTT	CASSFGGLDTEAFF
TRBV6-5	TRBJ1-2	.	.	TGTGCCAGCAGCCAGAGAGGGTACGGCTACACCTTC	CASSQRGYGYTF
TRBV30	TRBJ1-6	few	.	TGTGCCTGGAGTGTACCCGGGAATTCACCCCTCCACTTT	CAWSVPGNSPLHF
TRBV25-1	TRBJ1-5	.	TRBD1	TGTGCCAGCAGTGCCTCGGGACAGGGGGTTTCTCAGCCCCAGCATTTT	CASSASGQGVSQPQHF
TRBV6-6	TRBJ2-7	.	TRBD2	TGTGCCAGCCAGACTAGCGGGGGGACCCACGAGCAGTACTTC	CASQTSGGTHEQYF
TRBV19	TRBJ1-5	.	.	TGTGCCTCTCTAAGGGGAGGGGATAGCAATCAGCCCCAGCATTTT	CASLRGGDSNQPQHF
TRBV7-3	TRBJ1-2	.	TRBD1	TGTGCCAGCAGCCCTAATGCAGGGGGCGATGGCTACACCTTC	CASSPNAGGDGYTF
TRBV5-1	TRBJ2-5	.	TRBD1	TGCGCCAGCAGCCGTCCCGGGACAGAAGAGACCCAGTACTTC	CASSRPGTEETQYF
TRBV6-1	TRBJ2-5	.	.	TGTGCCAGCAGAGCCGTAGAGACCCAGTACTTC	CASRAVETQYF
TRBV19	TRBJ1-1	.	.	TGTGCCAGTAATCCGGGATCCACTGAAGCTTTCTTT	CASNPGSTEAFF
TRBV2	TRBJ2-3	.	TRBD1	TGTGCCAGCGGCCCTTGGACAGGGTCAGATACGCAGTATTTT	CASGPWTGSDTQYF
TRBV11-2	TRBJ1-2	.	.	TGTGCCAGCAGCTTGTCGGGGTTTGAAGAAGGAAGGGGCTACACCTTC	CASSLSGFEEGRGYTF
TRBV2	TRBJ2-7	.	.	TGTGCCAGCAGTGAAGCCGGGTGGAGGGTCTACGAGCAGTACTTC	CASSEAGWRVYEQYF
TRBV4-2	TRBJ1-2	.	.	TGTGCCAGCAGCCAAGTTCTCGCCAGCCAACCGGAGGATGGCTACACCTTC	CASSQVLASQPEDGYTF
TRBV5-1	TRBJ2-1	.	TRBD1	TGCGCCAGCAGCTCCCGTTGGACAGGGCCCATAAATGAGCAGTTCTTC	CASSSRWTGPINEQFF
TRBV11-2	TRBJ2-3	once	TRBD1	TGTGCCAGCAGCTTCATGGGACAGTACACAGATACGCAGTATTTT	CASSFMGQYTDTQYF
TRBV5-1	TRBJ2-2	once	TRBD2	TGCGCCAGCAGGCAGGGACTAGCGGCGACCGGGGAGCTGTTTTTT	CASRQGLAATGELFF
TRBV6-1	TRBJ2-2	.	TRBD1	TGTGCCAGCAGACCCGACAGGGGGGTAACCGGGGAGCTGTTTTTT	CASRPDRGVTGELFF
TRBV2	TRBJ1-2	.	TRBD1	TGTGCCAGCAGTAAAACCGGGACAGGGGGCTATGGCTACACCTTC	CASSKTGTGGYGYTF
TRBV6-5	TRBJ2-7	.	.	TGTGCCAGCAGAACGGATGGGCCTGCCTACGAGCAGTACTTC	CASRTDGPAYEQYF
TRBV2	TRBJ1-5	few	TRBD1	TGTGCCAGCAGCCGGGGACAGGGTGATCAGCCCCAGCATTTT	CASSRGQGDQPQHF
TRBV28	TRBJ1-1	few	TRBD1	TGTGCCAGCAGTCGTGGACAGGTCGGGGCTGAAGCTTTCTTT	CASSRGQVGAEAFF
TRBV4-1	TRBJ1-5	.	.	TGCGCCAGCAGCCAACCAGGGTTCTCCCAGCCCCAGCATTTT	CASSQPGFSQPQHF
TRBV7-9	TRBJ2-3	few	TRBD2	TGTGCCAGCAGCTTAGGCCTAGCGGGAGGCACAGATACGCAGTATTTT	CASSLGLAGGTDTQYF
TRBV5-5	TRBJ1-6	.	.	TGTGCCAGCAGCTTGATGAGCTCCTATAATTCACCCCTCCACTTT	CASSLMSSYNSPLHF
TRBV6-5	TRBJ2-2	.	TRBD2	TGTGCCAGCAGTTACCGGACTAGCGGGAGTTCCAGGGAGCTGTTTTTT	CASSYRTSGSSRELFF
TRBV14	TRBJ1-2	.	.	TGTGCCAGCAGCCAACCTACCCTAATATGGGAGAACTATGGCTACACCTTC	CASSQPTLIWENYGYTF
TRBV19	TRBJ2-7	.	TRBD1	TGTGCCAGTAGTATCGGACAGGGGGCTGTCGAGCAGTACTTC	CASSIGQGAVEQYF
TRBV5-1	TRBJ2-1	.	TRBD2	TGCGCCAGCAGCCTGGAGGGGACTAGCGGGAACCTTAAGAGCTCCTACAATGAGCAGTTCTTC	CASSLEGTSGNLKSSYNEQFF
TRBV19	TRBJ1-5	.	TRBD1	TGTGCCAGTACCGTGGGACAGGGTGGCAATCAGCCCCAGCATTTT	CASTVGQGGNQPQHF
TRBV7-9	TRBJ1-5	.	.	TGTGCCAGCAGCTTAGGACAGACCAATCAGCCCCAGCATTTT	CASSLGQTNQPQHF
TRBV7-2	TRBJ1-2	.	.	TGTGCCAGCAGCTTAGGCGAGGAACTTGGCTACACCTTC	CASSLGEELGYTF
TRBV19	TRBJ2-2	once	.	TGTGCCAGTAAGGTAGGGGTCGAAAACACCGGGGAGCTGTTTTTT	CASKVGVENTGELFF
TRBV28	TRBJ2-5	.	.	TGTGCCAGCGGTAAGATGGTCACAGTCCAAGAGACCCAGTACTTC	CASGKMVTVQETQYF
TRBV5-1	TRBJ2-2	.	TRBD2	TGCGCCAGCAGCCGGACTAGCGGGCAAATCACCGGGGAGCTGTTTTTT	CASSRTSGQITGELFF
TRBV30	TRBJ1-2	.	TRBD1	TGTGCCTGGAGTCCGGCGACAGGGTTCAACTATGGCTACACCTTC	CAWSPATGFNYGYTF
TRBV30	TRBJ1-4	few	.	TGTGCCTGGAGTGGGGAGGACGGAATAACTAATGAAAAACTGTTTTTT	CAWSGEDGITNEKLFF
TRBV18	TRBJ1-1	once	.	TGTGCCAGCTCACCACTAGCGACCCGGGTGGACACTGAAGCTTTCTTT	CASSPLATRVDTEAFF
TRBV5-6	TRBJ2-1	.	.	TGTGCCAGCAGCTTGGCGGTACAGGGCCCTCGCAATGAGCAGTTCTTC	CASSLAVQGPRNEQFF
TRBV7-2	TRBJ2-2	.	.	TGTGCCAGCAGCTCAGTTTCAGGGACTGACACCGGGGAGCTGTTTTTT	CASSSVSGTDTGELFF
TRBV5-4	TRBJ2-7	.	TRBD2	TGTGCCAGCAGCTATGGGGGGGTCTCCTACGAGCAGTACTTC	CASSYGGVSYEQYF
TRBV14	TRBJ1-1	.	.	TGTGCCAGCAGCCTGGCGGGGAACACTGAAGCTTTCTTT	CASSLAGNTEAFF
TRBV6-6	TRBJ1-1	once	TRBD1	TGTGCCAGCAGGTTGGACAGGGCGAACACTGAAGCTTTCTTT	CASRLDRANTEAFF
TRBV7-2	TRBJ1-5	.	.	TGTGCCAGCAGCTTATCGGCCACGGACTATCAGCCCCAGCATTTT	CASSLSATDYQPQHF
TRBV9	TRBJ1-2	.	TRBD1	TGTGCCAGCAGCGTCCTCGGGGACAGGGACCATGGCTACACCTTC	CASSVLGDRDHGYTF
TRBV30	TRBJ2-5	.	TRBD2	TGTGCCTGGAGTCCTGGGACTAGCGGGCAAGAGACCCAGTACTTC	CAWSPGTSGQETQYF
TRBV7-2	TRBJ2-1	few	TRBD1	TGTGCCAGCAGCTCGGGACAGCTCTACAATGAGCAGTTCTTC	CASSSGQLYNEQFF
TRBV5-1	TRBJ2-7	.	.	TGCGCCAGCAGCTTGACCCTTAGCCACGAGCAGTACTTC	CASSLTLSHEQYF
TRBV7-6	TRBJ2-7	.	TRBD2	TGTGCCAGCAGCTCCGGGGGACTAGCGGGACACTCCTCCTACGAGCAGTACTTC	CASSSGGLAGHSSYEQYF
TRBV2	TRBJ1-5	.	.	TGTGCCAGCAGAAAACAGGAGGGAGGTCAGCCCCAGCATTTT	CASRKQEGGQPQHF
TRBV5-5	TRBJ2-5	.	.	TGTGCCAGCAGCCCCGGGACACAAGGGGAGACCCAGTACTTC	CASSPGTQGETQYF